This T cell receptor (beta chain) was captured in a study of blood T cell repertoires in COVID-19. Study-wide context: PBMCs, B-cell-depleted T cells, or T cells were the source of the cDNA or gDNA that made up the material.

Per the original methods: Reference gene primer amplification gave nucleated cell count estimates. Generated by immunoSEQ multiplex PCR, the TCRdb table keeps only in-frame clones and is missing some. The V and J calls and clone size come from that table; D and trimming were worked out from the DNA. The data hold 130,000 to 150,000 clones, with approximately 81% observed a single time. Germline CDR1 reads SGHTA; CDR2 reads FQGNSA. The junction had 2 bases not matched to a gene; V was cut back by 4 bases and J by 2 bases. This CDR3 has 13 residues. The TCR was taken from a human donor in a cohort sampled during active COVID-19. This sequence joins TRBV7-2 and TRBJ2-7; TRBD2 matches 7 bases. The sample consisted of peripheral blood. The CDR3 sequence is CASSSGTTYEQYF. Here the CDR3 DNA reads TGTGCCAGCAGCTCTGGGACTACCTACGAGCAGTACTTC.